Described below is a single TCR beta chain sequence and its context. This record belongs to a study of PD-L1 blockade in urothelial cancer. V shed 5 bases, J shed 7 bases, and the junction held 16 bases outside the gene matches. Germline V gene data show CDR1 as LNHDA and CDR2 as SQIVND (reference sequence). This CDR3 contains 17 residues. Time point here: pretreatment peripheral blood. PCRs each included synthetic TCR analog templates spiked in. Produced via immunoSEQ multiplex PCR; TCRdb's table is partial and in-frame only. The sample records some 90,000 clones, roughly 90% being singletons. The J gene is TRBJ2-1, the V gene TRBV19; 8 bases are a match to TRBD2. Sequenced material: PBMCs, taken around atezolizumab (anti-PD-L1) treatment. The clonotype originates from a woman of 80 years or more with urothelial cancer. CDR3 sequence reads: CASSPSGLVHGTNEQFF. CDR3 DNA: TGTGCCAGTAGTCCCTCGGGACTAGTGCACGGAACTAATGAGCAGTTCTTC.